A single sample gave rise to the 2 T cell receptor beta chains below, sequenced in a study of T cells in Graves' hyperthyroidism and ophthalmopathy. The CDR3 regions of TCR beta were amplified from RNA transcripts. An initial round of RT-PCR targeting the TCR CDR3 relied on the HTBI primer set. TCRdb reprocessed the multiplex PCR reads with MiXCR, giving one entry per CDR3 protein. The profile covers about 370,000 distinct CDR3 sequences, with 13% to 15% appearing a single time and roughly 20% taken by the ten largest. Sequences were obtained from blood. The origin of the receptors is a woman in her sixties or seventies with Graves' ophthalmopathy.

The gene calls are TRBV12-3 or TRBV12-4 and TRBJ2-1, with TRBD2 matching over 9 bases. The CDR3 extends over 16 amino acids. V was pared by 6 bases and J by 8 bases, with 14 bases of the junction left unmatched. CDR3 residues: CASRFMAGGRGDEQFF. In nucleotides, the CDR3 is TGTGCCAGCAGGTTTATGGCGGGAGGGAGGGGGGATGAGCAGTTCTTC.

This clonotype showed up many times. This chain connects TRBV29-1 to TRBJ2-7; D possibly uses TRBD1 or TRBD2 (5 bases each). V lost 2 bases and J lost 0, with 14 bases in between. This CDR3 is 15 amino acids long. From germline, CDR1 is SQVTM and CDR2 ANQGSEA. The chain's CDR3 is CSVERPGRDSYEQYF. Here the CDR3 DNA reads TGCAGCGTTGAAAGACCGGGACGCGACTCCTACGAGCAGTACTTC.